This entry is about one T cell receptor beta chain. It has no known antigen specificity. Per-nucleotide qualities are absent, and no much larger clonotype sits a single base away. These data belong to a study of T cell therapy after organ transplantation (dated by TCRdb to between 2019 and 2020). In the study overall: Autologous CMV-specific T cells, expanded in vitro for approximately 2 weeks with a peptide pool of 30 HLA class I and II CMV epitopes, were used as therapy products. Up to 6 T cell doses were administered to patients every 2 weeks, and patients were monitored for approximately 7 months after therapy was completed. Among the approximately 10 patients, eight were classed as clinical responders, while two were classed as nonresponders. A median of 1.92 x 10^8 CMV-specific T cells was administered to patients across 2 to 6 intravenous infusions. The study was a follow-up TRBV repertoire analysis of an open-label phase I trial of autologous CMV-specific adoptive T cell therapy in solid-organ transplant recipients. Pretherapy peripheral blood samples were collected before T cell therapy was commenced. Of the 10 to 11 patients, only 7 or 8 had long-term post-therapy samples available. What the authors observed across the whole study: Few detected expansions in nonresponders may reflect reduced sample coverage from poor CD8+ T cell yield. Because the cohort was small, confounders such as concurrent antirejection and antiviral medications could not be assessed. Both transferred clonotypes and endogenous clonotypes not detected in the therapy products appeared to be included in post-therapy reconstitution. The fold change in CD8 clonality after therapy was inversely correlated with pretherapy clonality, which suggests that less biased repertoires were more open to remodeling. Before therapy, nonresponders had marked clonal expansions, and after therapy the repertoires of nonresponders changed only minimally.

Using the immunoSEQ two-step, bias-controlled multiplex PCR assay, TRB CDR3 regions were amplified from genomic DNA. An Illumina NextSeq 500 was used to sequence the CDR3 libraries. Turning to the authors' computational methods: The immunoSEQ Analyzer platform handled the initial alignment and bioinformatics, which included bias normalization against synthetic CDR3 analogs. V, D and J genes were annotated according to IMGT database definitions. Additional TRBV analyses were carried out with default settings in VDJtools version 1.1.10 and the R package tcR version 2.2.1.11. GLIPH analysis was done using default settings in version 1.0. For CDR3 sequences with at least 5 reads, significant changes in clonotype frequency were assessed with a 2-sided binomial test and Benjamini-Hochberg correction (alpha = 0.01). In its TCRdb copy, this immuneACCESS table keeps in-frame sequences only and misses some clones. Where compared with another copy, unresolved V genes explain less than half of these, and the others have no known cause. Clone size and the V and J calls come from that table; the DNA yielded D and trimming. The sample includes 50,000 or so clones, with around 93% observed a single time. Of the sample, around 3.1% falls within the top ten clones.

In the paper's terms, the time point label means: before start of T cell therapy. Patients were solid-organ transplant recipients with drug-resistant/recurrent cytomegalovirus. Ten trial participants were chosen for repertoire analysis on the basis of the availability of post-therapy peripheral blood mononuclear cells. Viable CD3+CD8+CD4- lymphocytes were isolated from PBMCs by sorting on a BD FACSAria III. The Qiagen DNeasy Kit was used to extract genomic DNA from the sorted cells. Its CDR3 holds 15 amino acids, cysteine through phenylalanine. CDR3 DNA only is kept here, 45 bases in frame from base 1. Based on the germline V gene, the CDR1 and CDR2 sequences are LGHNA and YSLEER. V is pruned by 1 base and J by 6 bases, leaving 3 bases of the junction without a gene match.

The rearranged chain carries TRBV4-3 and TRBJ2-2; 9 bases in the junction line up with TRBD1. This receptor was identified in a human patient who had received a solid organ transplant and had CMV disease. The sample in question was CD8+ T cells from blood, obtained before autologous CMV-specific T cell therapy. The CDR3 amino acid sequence is: CASSQGDRAAGELFF. In nucleotide form, the sequence is TGCGCCAGCAGCCAAGGGGACAGGGCTGCCGGGGAGCTGTTTTTT.